This T cell receptor beta chain was sequenced in a study of T cell responses to AZD1222 COVID-19 vaccine. General study findings and limits: Two AZD1222 administrations were followed by greater Spike-specific TCR breadth and depth.

Only in-frame clones appear in the TCRdb table, and some are missing; sequencing was by immunoSEQ multiplex PCR. The table records 97,000 or so clones, around 87% of them present only once. CDR1 is SNHLY, CDR2 FYNNEI, per germline. The CDR3 has 14 residues. V dropped 8 bases and J dropped 1 base, with 13 bases sitting between them. In its sample, this clone was seen once. Its antigen is undetermined. This material consisted of peripheral blood, taken on day 0 of AZD1222 vaccination. This chain joins TRBV2 and TRBJ2-3; D uncertain. The source is an adult in good health. This CDR3 reads CASESYDRTDTQYF. The CDR3 coding sequence is TGTGCCAGCGAGAGTTACGACCGCACAGATACGCAGTATTTT.